The text below deals with one TCR beta chain. Antigen specificity is unknown. TCRdb called the 5' RACE reads again in MiXCR, with one record for every CDR3 protein. The data contain fewer than 350,000 distinct CDR3 sequences, 8.7% of them singletons. V was shortened by 1 base and J by 1 base, with 13 bases between the two germline ends. CDR3 length: 16 residues. This sample is part of a study of T cells after yellow fever vaccination. Points from the study as a whole: Peak timing came faster in the weaker secondary response, day 5 versus 15. Post-booster repertoires again held most primary-vaccination clones (about 96% CD4, about 90% CD8).

The TCR comes from a man between 18 and 35 years old who received the YFV17D yellow fever vaccine. The chain couples TRBV12-3 or TRBV12-4 to TRBJ2-5, with D perhaps given as TRBD1 or TRBD2 (5 bases each). The sequencing here drew on PBMCs, taken on the day of the first yellow fever vaccination. The CDR3 is CASSLDPKRGQETQYF. CDR3 sequence (DNA): TGTGCCAGCAGTTTAGACCCAAAGAGGGGCCAAGAGACCCAGTACTTC.